Listed below are T cell receptor beta chains from one sample, sequenced in a study of OX40 agonist ivuxolimab in advanced cancers. Only in-frame clones appear in the TCRdb table, and some are missing; sequencing was by immunoSEQ multiplex PCR. The sample lists about 52,000 clones, roughly nine tenths seen once, with under 8.5% in the top ten. Here the sequenced sample was CD4+ or CD8+ T cells sorted from blood, taken in a trial of the OX40 agonist ivuxolimab. These receptor sequences come from an adult with an advanced solid tumor such as melanoma, head and neck, liver or kidney cancer. CDR3s include the opening cysteine and the closing phenylalanine or tryptophan. A D gene is named only where the DNA matches it firmly. The size entry is marked missing in some rows and otherwise reads once, few, many or a size class.

v_call	d_call	j_call	cdr3_length	clone_size	cdr3_nt	cdr3_aa
TRBV5-5	-	TRBJ2-2	14	-	TGTGCCACCAGAGCCCTAGCGAACACCGGGGAGCTGTTTTTT	CATRALANTGELFF
TRBV5-1	-	TRBJ2-1	15	-	TGCGCCAGCAGCTATATTCCAGGAACGCACAATGAGCAGTTCTTC	CASSYIPGTHNEQFF
TRBV6-5	TRBD2	TRBJ2-1	16	-	TGTGCCAGCAGTTCTCTGAGCGGGGGGGAATACAATGAGCAGTTCTTC	CASSSLSGGEYNEQFF
TRBV6-1	-	TRBJ1-6	15	few	TGTGCCAGCAGTGAAGAAGCGGGCCACAATTCACCCCTCCACTTT	CASSEEAGHNSPLHF
TRBV7-9	TRBD1	TRBJ1-4	15	-	TGTGCCAGCAGCTTAGCTTCAGGGGGATATGAAAAACTGTTTTTT	CASSLASGGYEKLFF
TRBV9	-	TRBJ1-1	15	-	TGTGCCAGCAGCCCCTCGACAAGCCCCAACACTGAAGCTTTCTTT	CASSPSTSPNTEAFF
TRBV27	-	TRBJ2-3	14	-	TGTGCCAGCAGTTTACAACTACCGGGGGATACGCAGTATTTT	CASSLQLPGDTQYF
TRBV9	TRBD1	TRBJ2-7	14	-	TGTGCCAGCAGCGTATCAGGGGGCAACAACGAGCAGTACTTC	CASSVSGGNNEQYF
TRBV27	TRBD1	TRBJ2-7	12	-	TGTGCCAGCAGCGGGACAGCTTCCGAGCAGTACTTC	CASSGTASEQYF
TRBV29-1	TRBD1	TRBJ2-7	12	-	TGCAGCGCTCAGACAGGGGGGAACGAGCAGTACTTC	CSAQTGGNEQYF
TRBV7-3	TRBD2	TRBJ2-1	15	-	TGTGCCAGCAGCTCCCTAGCGGGGGGACGTGATGAGCAGTTCTTC	CASSSLAGGRDEQFF
TRBV6-5	TRBD1	TRBJ2-1	14	-	TGTGCCAGCAGTTACGGGACAGGGGGCCATGAGCAGTTCTTC	CASSYGTGGHEQFF
TRBV30	-	TRBJ1-2	15	-	TGTGCCTGGAGCCCAGTCGGGGGGTTTAACTATGGCTACACCTTC	CAWSPVGGFNYGYTF
TRBV5-1	TRBD2	TRBJ2-3	15	-	TGCGCCAGCCGAACCGGGACTAGCGAAACAGATACGCAGTATTTT	CASRTGTSETDTQYF
TRBV2	TRBD1	TRBJ1-2	13	-	TGTGCCAGCAGTTCTACAGGGGACTATGGCTACACCTTC	CASSSTGDYGYTF
TRBV6-1	TRBD1	TRBJ1-6	16	once	TGTGCCAGCAGTGAATTGGGAGGGGGCAACAATTCACCCCTCCACTTT	CASSELGGGNNSPLHF
TRBV29-1	-	TRBJ2-3	13	-	TGCAGCGCCGCCCTCGACTTCAGGTCAACGCAGTATTTT	CSAALDFRSTQYF